This T cell receptor beta chain originates from a study of early T cells in non-severe SARS-CoV-2 infection. Study overall: Unpaired chains resulted from sequencing bulk RNA of unsorted whole blood. Study-level results: VDJdb matching skewed toward anti-spike CD8 responses, missing private and CD4 specificities.

The TCR library protocol attached unique molecular identifiers to the individual cDNA molecules. MiXCR was run by TCRdb on the 5' RACE reads, yielding one entry per CDR3 protein. The sample holds about 83,000 distinct CDR3 sequences, around an eighth seen once. This clonotype was counted between two and nine times. Its antigen is not identified. Germline V lookup: CDR1 GTSNPN, CDR2 SVGIG (reference sequence). Trimming took off 0 bases at V and 6 bases at J, with 9 bases between the two ends. This CDR3 is built from 12 residues. The origin of this receptor is an adult who was a healthcare worker with PCR-confirmed SARS-CoV-2 infection or an uninfected control (not recorded which). The chain combines TRBV30 with TRBJ2-7; D not certain. The sequencing input was whole blood. The CDR3 nucleotides read TGTGCCTGGAGTGTCCAATTCGCCGAGCAGTACTTC. Translated: CAWSVQFAEQYF.